This T cell receptor beta chain was identified during a study of blood T cell repertoires in COVID-19. For the study at large: PBMCs, B-cell-depleted T cells, or T cells provided the cDNA or gDNA that made up the material.

This clone turned up a few times. Original data processing: It was from reference gene primer amplification that nucleated cell counts were estimated. Produced via immunoSEQ multiplex PCR; TCRdb's table is partial and in-frame only. The V and J calls and clone size were taken over from that table, and D and trimming were inferred from the DNA. This repertoire shows roughly 80,000 clones, about three quarters found once; its top ten account for over 9.5%. This TCR was sampled from a human donor in a cohort sampled during active COVID-19. Source material: peripheral blood.

This chain's CDR3 is CATSRVGGTPYNEQFF. Here the CDR3 DNA reads TGTGCCACCAGCAGAGTAGGCGGGACTCCGTACAATGAGCAGTTCTTC. The rearrangement joins TRBV15 to TRBJ2-1; possibly TRBD2 for D (6 bases). Per the germline V gene, CDR1 is LNHNV and CDR2 is YYDKDF (reference sequence). Trimming cost V 1 base and J 4 bases, with 14 bases left between them. The CDR3 loop spans 16 amino acids.